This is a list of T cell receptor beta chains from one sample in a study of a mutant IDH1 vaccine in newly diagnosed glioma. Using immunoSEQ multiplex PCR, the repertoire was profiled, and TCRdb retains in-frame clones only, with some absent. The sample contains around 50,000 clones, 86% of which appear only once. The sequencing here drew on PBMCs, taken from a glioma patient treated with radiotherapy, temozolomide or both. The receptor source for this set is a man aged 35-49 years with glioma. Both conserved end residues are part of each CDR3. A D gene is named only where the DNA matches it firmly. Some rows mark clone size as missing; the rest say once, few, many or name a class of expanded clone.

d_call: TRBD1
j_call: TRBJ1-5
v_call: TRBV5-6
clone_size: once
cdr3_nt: TGTGCCAGCAGCCTAAGGGGGACAGGGGTCCAGCAGCCCCAGCATTTT
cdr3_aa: CASSLRGTGVQQPQHF

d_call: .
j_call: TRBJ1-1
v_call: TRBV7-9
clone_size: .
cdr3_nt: TGTGCCAGCAGCTTGTGGGGGCTCAGGAACACTGAAGCTTTCTTT
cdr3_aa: CASSLWGLRNTEAFF

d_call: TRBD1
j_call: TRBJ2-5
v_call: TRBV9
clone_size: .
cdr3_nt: TGTGCCAGCAGCGAAGGGACAGCAAAAGAGACCCAGTACTTC
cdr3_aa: CASSEGTAKETQYF

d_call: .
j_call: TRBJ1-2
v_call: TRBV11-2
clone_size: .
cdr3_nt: TGTGCCAGCAGTATCTCCGGGGGGGGCTACACCTTC
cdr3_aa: CASSISGGGYTF

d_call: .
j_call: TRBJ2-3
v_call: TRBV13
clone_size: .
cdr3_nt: TGTGCCAGCAGCTTACAGGGGGCTGGCGGGAGGATCTACGGCACAGATACGCAGTATTTT
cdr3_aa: CASSLQGAGGRIYGTDTQYF

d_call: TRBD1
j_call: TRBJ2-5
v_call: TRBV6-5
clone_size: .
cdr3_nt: TGTGCCAGCAGTCCCCGGGACAGGGTTGAGACCCAGTACTTC
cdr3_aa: CASSPRDRVETQYF

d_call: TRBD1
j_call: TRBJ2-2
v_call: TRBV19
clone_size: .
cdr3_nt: TGTGCCAGTAGTCTCTCAGGGGGCTGGGCCGGGGAGCTGTTTTTT
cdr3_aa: CASSLSGGWAGELFF

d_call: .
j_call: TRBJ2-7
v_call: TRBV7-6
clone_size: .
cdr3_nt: TGTGCCAGCAGCTTGGAGGGGAGCTCCTACGAGCAGTACTTC
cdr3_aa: CASSLEGSSYEQYF

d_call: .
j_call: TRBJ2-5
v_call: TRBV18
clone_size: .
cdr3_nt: TGTGCCAGCTCCCCTCGACAGCAAGAGACCCAGTACTTC
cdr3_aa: CASSPRQQETQYF

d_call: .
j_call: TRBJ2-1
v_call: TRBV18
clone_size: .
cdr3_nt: TGTGCCAGCTCATCGACAAACAATGAGCAGTTCTTC
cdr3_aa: CASSSTNNEQFF

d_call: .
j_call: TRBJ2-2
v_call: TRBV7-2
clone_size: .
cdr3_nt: TGTGCCAGCAGCTTGGTAGCGATGAACACCGGGGAGCTGTTTTTT
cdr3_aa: CASSLVAMNTGELFF

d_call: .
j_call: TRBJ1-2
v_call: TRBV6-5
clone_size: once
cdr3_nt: TGTGCCAGCAGTTCCCGAGCGCAGTATGGCTACACCTTC
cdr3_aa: CASSSRAQYGYTF

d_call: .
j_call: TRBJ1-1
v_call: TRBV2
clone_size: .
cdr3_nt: TGTGCCAGGCCCATGTTCGGCGTCGGCACTGAAGCTTTCTTT
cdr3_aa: CARPMFGVGTEAFF

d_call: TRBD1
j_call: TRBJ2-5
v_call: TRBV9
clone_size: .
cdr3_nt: TGTGCCAGCACCGGGACAGGAGGAAAAGAGACCCAGTACTTC
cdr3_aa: CASTGTGGKETQYF

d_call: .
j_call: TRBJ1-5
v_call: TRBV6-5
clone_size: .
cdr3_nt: TGTGCCAGCAGTTACTCGAGAAACAGCAATCAGCCCCAGCATTTT
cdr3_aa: CASSYSRNSNQPQHF

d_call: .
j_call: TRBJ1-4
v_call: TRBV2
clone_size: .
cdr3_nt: TGTGCCAGCAGTTTCTACGGGGGGACATCTAATGAAAAACTGTTTTTT
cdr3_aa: CASSFYGGTSNEKLFF

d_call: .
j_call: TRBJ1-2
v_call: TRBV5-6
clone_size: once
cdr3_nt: TGTGCCAGCAGCTCGTGGGACCTAGTCGACTATGGCTACACCTTC
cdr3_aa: CASSSWDLVDYGYTF

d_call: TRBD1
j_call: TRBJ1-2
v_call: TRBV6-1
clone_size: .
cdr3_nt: TGTGCCAGCAGTGGATTTGGGACAGGGGATCTCGGGCACTATGGCTACACCTTC
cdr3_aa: CASSGFGTGDLGHYGYTF

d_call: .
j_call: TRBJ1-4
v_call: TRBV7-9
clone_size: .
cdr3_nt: TGTGCCAGCAGCTTCGGACAAAAACTGTTTTTT
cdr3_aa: CASSFGQKLFF

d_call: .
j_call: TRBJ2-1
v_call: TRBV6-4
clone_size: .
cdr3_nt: TGTGCCAGCAGTGTGGGGACGGGCTACCCTCGTGAGCAGTTCTTC
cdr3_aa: CASSVGTGYPREQFF

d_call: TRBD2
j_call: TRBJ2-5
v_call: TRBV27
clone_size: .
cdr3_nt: TGTGCCAGCAGTTTATCGAGGCTAGCGGGAGAGACCCAGTACTTC
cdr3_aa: CASSLSRLAGETQYF

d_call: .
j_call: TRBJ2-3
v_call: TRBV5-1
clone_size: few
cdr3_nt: TGCGCCAGCAGCTTTCCCGGGGAAGATACGCAGTATTTT
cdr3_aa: CASSFPGEDTQYF

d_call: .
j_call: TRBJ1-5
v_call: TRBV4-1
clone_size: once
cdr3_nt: TGCGCCAGCAGCCAAGAAGGATACAGGTCCAATCAGCCCCAGCATTTT
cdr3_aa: CASSQEGYRSNQPQHF

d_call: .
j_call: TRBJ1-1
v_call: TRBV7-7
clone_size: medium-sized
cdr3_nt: TGTGCTAGCAGCTTATACGAGAACACTGAAGCTTTCTTT
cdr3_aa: CASSLYENTEAFF

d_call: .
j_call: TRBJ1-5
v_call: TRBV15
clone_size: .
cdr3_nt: TGTGCCACCAGCGGGACTAATAGCAATCAGCCCCAGCATTTT
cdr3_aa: CATSGTNSNQPQHF

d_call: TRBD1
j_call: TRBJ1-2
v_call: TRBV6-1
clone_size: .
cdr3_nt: TGTGCCAGCAGTGGTAGGGGGCGAGACTATGGCTACACCTTC
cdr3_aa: CASSGRGRDYGYTF

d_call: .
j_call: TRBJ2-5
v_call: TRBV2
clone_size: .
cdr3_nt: TGTGCCAGCAGCCAGGAGACCGATGGGGTCCAGTACTTC
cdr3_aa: CASSQETDGVQYF

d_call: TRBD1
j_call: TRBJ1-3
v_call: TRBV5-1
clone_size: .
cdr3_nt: TGCGCCAGCAGCCAGGGACAGGGGAACACCATATATTTT
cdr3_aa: CASSQGQGNTIYF

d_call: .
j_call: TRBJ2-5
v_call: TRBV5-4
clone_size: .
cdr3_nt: TGTGCCAGCAGCTTACTAGAGACCCAGTACTTC
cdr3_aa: CASSLLETQYF

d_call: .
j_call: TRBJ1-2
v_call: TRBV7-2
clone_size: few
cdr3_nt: TGTGCCAGCAGCTATGACCCCCGCGGAGGCTACACCTTC
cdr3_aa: CASSYDPRGGYTF

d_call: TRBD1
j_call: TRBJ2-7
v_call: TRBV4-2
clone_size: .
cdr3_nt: TGTGCCAGCAGTCGGGGGGACAGGGGTTACGAGCAGTACTTC
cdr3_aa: CASSRGDRGYEQYF

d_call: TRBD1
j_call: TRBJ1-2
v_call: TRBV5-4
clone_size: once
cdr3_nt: TGTGCCAGCAGAGCCGCTGGACAGGGGGCAGGAGGCTACACCTTC
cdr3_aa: CASRAAGQGAGGYTF

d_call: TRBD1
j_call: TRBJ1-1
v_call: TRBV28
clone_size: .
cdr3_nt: TGTGCCAGCTCAGGACAGGGCGGGACTGAAGCTTTCTTT
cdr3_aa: CASSGQGGTEAFF

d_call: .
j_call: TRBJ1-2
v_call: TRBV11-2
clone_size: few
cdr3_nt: TGTGCCAGCAGCTTTGGGTTTGGCTACACCTTC
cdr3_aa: CASSFGFGYTF

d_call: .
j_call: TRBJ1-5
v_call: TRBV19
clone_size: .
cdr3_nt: TGTGCCAGTAAAAGCGGGATTTATAGCAATCAGCCCCAGCATTTT
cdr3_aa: CASKSGIYSNQPQHF

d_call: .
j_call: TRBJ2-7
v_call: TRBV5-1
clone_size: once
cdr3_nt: TGCGCCAGCAGGGACCGGACGGACTACGAGCAGTACTTC
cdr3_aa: CASRDRTDYEQYF

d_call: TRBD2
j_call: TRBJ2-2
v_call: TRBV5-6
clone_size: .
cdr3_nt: TGTGCCAGCAGCAGGGGACTAGCGGGAGCAAACACCGGGGAGCTGTTTTTT
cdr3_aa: CASSRGLAGANTGELFF

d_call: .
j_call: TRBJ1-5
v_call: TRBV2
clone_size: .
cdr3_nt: TGTGCCAGCAGTGAAAGGAACCCAGAGCAGCCCCAGCATTTT
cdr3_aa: CASSERNPEQPQHF

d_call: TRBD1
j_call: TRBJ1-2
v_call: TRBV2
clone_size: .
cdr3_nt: TGTGCCAGCAGTGAACGGGGACAGGGGAGAGGCTACACCTTC
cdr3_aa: CASSERGQGRGYTF

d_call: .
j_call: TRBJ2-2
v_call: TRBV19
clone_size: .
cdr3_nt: TGTGCCAGTAGCTTTGTAGCCGGGGAGCTGTTTTTT
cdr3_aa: CASSFVAGELFF

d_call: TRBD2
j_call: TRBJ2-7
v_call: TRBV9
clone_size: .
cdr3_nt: TGTGCCAGCAGCTCCTCTAGCGGAAACTCCTACGAGCAGTACTTC
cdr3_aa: CASSSSSGNSYEQYF